The 29 T cell receptor beta chains given below trace back to one sample, sequenced in a study of cytomegalovirus exposure and HLA in healthy donors (dated by TCRdb to 2017 to 2019). The library was prepared using the immunoSEQ multiplex PCR assay. For the multiplex PCR, a mixture combining 60 forward primers for TCR Vbeta segments and 13 reverse primers for TCR Jbeta segments was used. Not all clones reach the TCRdb copy of this immuneACCESS table, which keeps in-frame sequences only. Checked studies attribute under half of the gap to unresolved V genes and leave the rest unexplained. This sample holds under 200,000 clones; around 69% were observed only once. The ten largest clones represent around 1.5% of the sample. Sequenced input: PBMCs. The receptors shown here come from a man aged 60-69 years in good health and CMV-seronegative.

This clone came up once. The chain joins TRBV4-3 to TRBJ2-7; maybe TRBD2 (6 bases). Trimming pared 0 bases from V and 4 bases from J, leaving 13 bases between. CDR1 LGHNA and CDR2 YSLEER come from the germline V gene. The CDR3 sequence is 15 residues long. The CDR3 loop reads CASSQETGARYEQYF. The CDR3 DNA is TGCGCCAGCAGCCAAGAAACGGGAGCGCGATACGAGCAGTACTTC.

This clone showed up just once. The genes are TRBV7-6 and TRBJ2-5; 16 bases agree with TRBD2. The germline CDR1 and CDR2 sequences are SGHVS and FNYEAQ. With 0 bases clipped from V and 5 bases from J, the junction kept 6 bases outside the gene matches. CDR3 length: 18 amino acids. CDR3 nucleotides: TGTGCCAGCAGCTTAGCACCCGGGACTAGCGGGGGGGCTGAGACCCAGTACTTC. Translated: CASSLAPGTSGGAETQYF.

The chain couples TRBV28 to TRBJ1-2, with D possibly TRBD1 on 5 matching bases. The CDR3 loop spans 16 amino acids. Per germline, CDR1 MDHEN and CDR2 SYDVKM. The ends were cut back, 2 bases at V and 0 bases at J, with 13 bases in the middle. The CDR3 coding sequence is TGTGCCAGCAGTTTACTGCCAGCGACAGCTAACTATGGCTACACCTTC. This sequence encodes CASSLLPATANYGYTF.

V and J are TRBV6-1 and TRBJ2-5; no clear D gene. Germline-derived CDR1 and CDR2 are MNHNS and SASEGT. V was pared by 4 bases and J by 0 bases, with 12 bases between. The CDR3 length is 15 residues. The CDR3 nucleotides are TGTGCCAGCAGTGGGTCAATCGGGTACCAAGAGACCCAGTACTTC. The encoded protein is CASSGSIGYQETQYF.

Comment on this clone: At one end, the junction sequence differs from germline, possibly due to a read error. V is TRBV9 and J is TRBJ2-3; D might be TRBD1 (5 bases). Germline V CDR1 and CDR2: SGDLS, YYNGEE. This CDR3 has 17 residues. The DNA of the CDR3 is TGTGCCGGCAGCCCTGCATGGGGCGGCCAAACTGCAGATACGCAGTATTTT. It encodes CAGSPAWGGQTADTQYF.

The CDR3 sequence is CASTRTSGTDTQYF. CDR3 bases: TGTGCCAGCACCCGGACTAGCGGCACAGATACGCAGTATTTT. The J gene is TRBJ2-3, the V gene TRBV7-2; TRBD2 matches 9 bases. Germline CDR1 and CDR2: SGHTA and FQGNSA. The V gene end was trimmed by 7 bases and the J gene end by 1 base; junction bases not matched to a gene: 3. This CDR3 region has 14 residues.

This clone was seen only a few times. The CDR3, as DNA: TGTGCCAGCAGCCAAGGACAGGGTAGCAATCAGCCCCAGCATTTT. Protein: CASSQGQGSNQPQHF. The chain joins TRBV7-2 to TRBJ1-5; 8 positions agree with TRBD1. With 5 bases clipped from V and 0 bases from J, the junction kept 3 bases outside the gene matches. The CDR3 loop spans 15 amino acids. The V gene's germline CDR1 is SGHTA and CDR2 FQGNSA. Full variable domain (missing parts from reference TRBV7-2 and TRBJ1-5): GAGVSQSPSNKVTEKGKDVELRCDPISGHTALYWYRQSLGQGLEFLIYFQGNSAPDKSGLPSDRFSAERTGGSVSTLTIQRTQQEDSAVYLCASSQGQGSNQPQHFGDGTRLSIL.

The V call is TRBV4-3, the J call TRBJ1-5, with unresolved D. The germline V and J ends were trimmed by 0 bases and 0 bases, with 6 bases remaining between them. Germline V CDR1 and CDR2: LGHNA, YSLEER. This CDR3 has 15 residues. CDR3 DNA: TGCGCCAGCAGCCAAGATCGGGGTAGCAATCAGCCCCAGCATTTT. Its protein product is CASSQDRGSNQPQHF.

This clone turned up a few times. This chain links TRBV7-8 with TRBJ1-2, with TRBD1 matching over 7 bases. The CDR3 is 16 amino acids. From germline, CDR1 is SGHVS and CDR2 FQNEAQ. V was clipped by 6 bases and J by 7 bases; unmatched bases: 17. CDR3 nucleotide sequence: TGTGCCAGCAGTTCCCTGGCCCTACAGGGGATGGGTGGCTACACCTTC. Protein product: CASSSLALQGMGGYTF.

The chain uses TRBV28 and TRBJ1-4; D gene ambiguous. Germline V gene data show CDR1 as MDHEN and CDR2 as SYDVKM. CDR3 length: 17 amino acids. Between the trimmed V and J ends, which lost 3 bases and 0 bases, there was a span of 14 bases. The CDR3 loop reads CASSFGLLATTNEKLFF. The CDR3 bases are TGTGCCAGCAGTTTTGGACTTCTGGCGACAACTAATGAAAAACTGTTTTTT.

This clone was detected only once. V usage is TRBV6-5 and J usage is TRBJ2-3; 7 bases line up with TRBD2. This CDR3 contains 15 residues. Germline lookup yields CDR1 MNHEY and CDR2 SVGAGI. With 6 bases clipped from V and 5 bases from J, the junction kept 11 bases outside the gene matches. Written as DNA, the CDR3 is TGTGCCAGCAGCGTTATGGGGGGGAACCTAGATACGCAGTATTTT. This gives the protein CASSVMGGNLDTQYF.

V usage is TRBV30 and J usage is TRBJ2-7, with a tentative D call TRBD2 (6 bases). There are 12 residues in the CDR3. Germline CDR1 is GTSNPN and CDR2 is SVGIG (reference sequence). Trimming removed 4 bases from V and 0 bases from J, with 7 bases in between. The CDR3 protein is CAWKAGSYEQYF. Written as DNA, the CDR3 is TGTGCCTGGAAAGCGGGCTCCTACGAGCAGTACTTC.

V is TRBV11-1 and J is TRBJ2-5, with 14 bases fitting TRBD2. This CDR3 is built from 16 residues. Looked up from germline, CDR1 is SGHAT and CDR2 is FQDESV (reference sequence). The V and J ends lost 3 bases and 2 bases, in that order; junction bases with no gene match: 2. As DNA, the CDR3 is TGTGCCAGCAGCTTTGGGACTAGCGGGGGACAAGAGACCCAGTACTTC. Translation gives CASSFGTSGGQETQYF.

The chain combines TRBV7-9 with TRBJ2-7; 7 bases are a match to TRBD1. Germline V lookup: CDR1 SEHNR, CDR2 FQNEAQ (reference sequence). The CDR3 consists of 15 residues. Trimming at V came to 3 bases and at J to 0 bases, leaving 5 bases not matched to a gene. CDR3 nucleotides: TGTGCCAGCAGCTTTCAAGGGGGCAGCTCCTACGAGCAGTACTTC. As protein: CASSFQGGSSYEQYF.

The genes are TRBV29-1 and TRBJ1-5, with no clear D. The germline CDR1 and CDR2 sequences are SQVTM and ANQGSEA. CDR3 length equals 13 residues. V was shortened by 6 bases and J by 6 bases, with 15 bases between the two germline ends. In DNA, the CDR3 is TGCAGCGTGAGACGGAGCCCCGGTCAGCCCCAGCATTTT. As protein: CSVRRSPGQPQHF.

For the CDR3, the DNA is TGTGCCTGGAGTCTGGTGAGCGGTGGCTACACCTTC. Residues: CAWSLVSGGYTF. The chain couples TRBV30 to TRBJ1-2; D is ambiguous. CDR1 and CDR2 (germline): GTSNPN, SVGIG (reference sequence). Between the trimmed V and J ends, which lost 2 bases and 7 bases, there was a span of 11 bases. The CDR3 contains 12 residues.

Only one count was recorded for this clone. The chain employs TRBV6-5 and TRBJ2-7, with TRBD1 matching 8 bases. In germline, CDR1 is MNHEY, CDR2 SVGAGI. Unmatched junction bases numbered 4, after V lost 2 bases and J lost 4 bases. The CDR3 extends over 14 amino acids. In DNA form, the CDR3 reads TGTGCCAGCAGTTACCTCAGGGGGCGTTACGAGCAGTACTTC. This translates into CASSYLRGRYEQYF.

J is TRBJ1-4 and V is TRBV19, with 7 bases matching TRBD1. Germline V gives CDR1 LNHDA, CDR2 SQIVND (reference sequence). The CDR3 totals 16 residues. J was trimmed by 10 bases and V by 4 bases; bases with no gene match: 15. The CDR3 DNA reads TGTGCCAGTAGTACTAAAAACGAGGGGGCCCTTGGAAAACTGTTTTTT. Translating gives CASSTKNEGALGKLFF.

Note on this clone: Germline is not matched at one junction end, which may reflect a read error. The rearrangement uses TRBV4-3 and TRBJ2-7; 7 bases are shared with TRBD1. The CDR3 has 13 residues. Germline assignment: CDR1 LGHNA and CDR2 YSLEER. CDR3 nucleotides: TGCGCCAGCAGCCAAAACCCGGGACAGCAATTAGGCTTC. Its protein is CASSQNPGQQLGF.

The chain combines TRBV5-5 with TRBJ2-5, with 7 bases aligning to TRBD1. Germline values: CDR1 SGHKS, CDR2 YYEKEE (reference sequence). The CDR3 sequence is 14 residues long. The V and J ends lost 0 bases and 4 bases, in that order; junction bases with no gene match: 3. The chain's CDR3 is CASSLVGQAETQYF. The CDR3 DNA follows: TGTGCCAGCAGCTTGGTAGGACAGGCAGAGACCCAGTACTTC.

The CDR3 sequence: CASSPSGGALYNEQFF. CDR3 bases: TGTGCCAGCAGCCCTAGTGGGGGGGCTTTATACAATGAGCAGTTCTTC. V is TRBV11-3 and J is TRBJ2-1; maybe TRBD2 (7 bases). CDR1 and CDR2 (germline): SGHNT, YENEEA. This CDR3 is built from 16 residues. Deletions cut 5 bases from V and 4 bases from J, with 18 bases between.

The chain carries TRBV7-9 and TRBJ2-1; 7 bases agree with TRBD2. J lost 4 bases, V lost 5 bases, and 8 bases had no gene match. The CDR3 length is 15 residues. Germline lookup yields CDR1 SEHNR and CDR2 FQNEAQ (reference sequence). The CDR3 DNA reads as TGTGCCAGCAGCACCGGACTAGGTACATACAATGAGCAGTTCTTC. Translated, it gives CASSTGLGTYNEQFF.

In the case of this clone: The sample carries other DNA sequences with the same CDR3. V is TRBV2 and J is TRBJ1-1, with TRBD1 as a possible D gene (6 bases). The CDR3 has 13 residues. Between the trimmed V and J ends, which lost 1 base and 5 bases, there was a span of 8 bases. The germline V gene encodes CDR1 SNHLY and CDR2 FYNNEI. The CDR3 here is CASSEEGGTEAFF. In DNA, the CDR3 is TGTGCCAGCAGTGAAGAAGGGGGTACTGAAGCTTTCTTT.

V usage is TRBV19 and J usage is TRBJ1-1; 7 bases map to TRBD1. After removal of 0 bases from V and 2 bases from J, the junction contained 6 bases not matched to a gene. Germline assignment: CDR1 LNHDA and CDR2 SQIVND (reference sequence). CDR3 length: 16 amino acids. The DNA for the CDR3 is TGTGCCAGTAGTATAGATTCCCGGGACAGAAACACTGAAGCTTTCTTT. This encodes CASSIDSRDRNTEAFF.

This clone was recorded only once. This chain connects TRBV6-5 to TRBJ2-4, with 9 nucleotides matching TRBD1. From germline, CDR1 is MNHEY and CDR2 SVGAGI. Unmatched junction bases numbered 0, after V lost 2 bases and J lost 7 bases. The CDR3 is made up of 13 amino acids. This CDR3 is CASSYGQGNIQYF. The CDR3 bases are TGTGCCAGCAGTTACGGACAGGGGAACATTCAGTACTTC.

This clone was observed a few times. The rearrangement links TRBV6-4 to TRBJ2-1; TRBD2 matches 8 bases. This CDR3 comprises 15 residues. Germline loops: CDR1 MRHNA, CDR2 SNTAGT. Unmatched junction bases numbered 10, after V lost 4 bases and J lost 8 bases. CDR3 region: CASSGSGRRIDEQFF. CDR3 DNA sequence: TGTGCCAGCAGTGGAAGCGGGAGAAGAATCGATGAGCAGTTCTTC.

The J gene is TRBJ2-2, the V gene TRBV2; the D gene is possibly TRBD2 (5 bases). Deletions cut 9 bases from V and 4 bases from J, with 12 bases between. Germline CDR1 SNHLY, CDR2 FYNNEI. There are 13 residues in the CDR3. The CDR3 sequence is CARTLRGTGELFF. The CDR3 DNA reads TGTGCCAGAACTTTACGGGGCACCGGGGAGCTGTTTTTT.

The V gene is TRBV7-8, the J gene TRBJ1-5; D is unresolved. The CDR3 is 18 residues long. Trimming stripped 3 bases from V and 0 bases from J, with 18 bases between. Per the germline V gene, CDR1 is SGHVS and CDR2 is FQNEAQ. CDR3: CASSLTLRGTYSNQPQHF. The CDR3 DNA is TGTGCCAGCAGCTTGACCTTGCGGGGAACCTATAGCAATCAGCCCCAGCATTTT.

This clone was seen just once. The V and J genes are TRBV4-3 and TRBJ1-6, with TRBD1 identical over 9 bases. The V segment lost 5 bases and the J segment 8 bases; nucleotides outside the gene matches: 7. Looked up from germline, CDR1 is LGHNA and CDR2 is YSLEER. The CDR3 consists of 15 residues. The DNA for the CDR3 is TGCGCCAGCAGCTCACAGGGGGCTGGGGATTCACCCCTCCACTTT. This codes for CASSSQGAGDSPLHF.